These T cell receptor beta chains were read from a single sample in a study of blood T cell repertoires in COVID-19. Measured with immunoSEQ multiplex PCR; TCRdb has only the in-frame clones, and not every one. The sample lists 90,000 to 100,000 clones; 65% to 85% were seen once. Sequenced: peripheral blood. These receptors all stem from a woman aged 60 to 75 with acute or convalescent COVID-19. Each CDR3 is given with its conserved first and last residue. The order of the fields is CDR3 length, clone size, J gene, V gene, D gene, CDR3 protein, CDR3 DNA. A D gene is named only where the DNA matches it firmly. Clone size is given for some rows only: seen once, a few or many times, or a class if the clone is expanded.

len: 16; abundance: NA; j_gene: TRBJ1-5; v_gene: TRBV7-9; d_gene: NA; CDR3aa: CASSLATRVGNQPQHF; CDR3nt: TGTGCCAGCAGCTTAGCGACCAGGGTGGGGAATCAGCCCCAGCATTTT
len: 13; abundance: few; j_gene: TRBJ2-1; v_gene: TRBV19; d_gene: NA; CDR3aa: CASSISGHYEQFF; CDR3nt: TGTGCCAGTAGTATCTCCGGACACTATGAGCAGTTCTTC
len: 14; abundance: NA; j_gene: TRBJ2-1; v_gene: TRBV3-1/TRBV3-2; d_gene: TRBD2; CDR3aa: CASSQALAGNEQFF; CDR3nt: TGTGCCAGCAGCCAAGCACTAGCGGGGAATGAGCAGTTCTTC
len: 13; abundance: NA; j_gene: TRBJ1-1; v_gene: TRBV5-1; d_gene: NA; CDR3aa: CASSFTADTEAFF; CDR3nt: TGCGCCAGCAGCTTTACAGCGGACACTGAAGCTTTCTTT
len: 12; abundance: NA; j_gene: TRBJ1-5; v_gene: TRBV7-9; d_gene: NA; CDR3aa: CASRGEDQPQHF; CDR3nt: TGTGCCAGCAGGGGTGAGGATCAGCCCCAGCATTTT
len: 14; abundance: NA; j_gene: TRBJ2-7; v_gene: TRBV6-5; d_gene: TRBD1; CDR3aa: CASTLTGGVYEQYF; CDR3nt: TGTGCCAGCACCTTGACAGGGGGCGTCTACGAGCAGTACTTC
len: 12; abundance: NA; j_gene: TRBJ1-6; v_gene: TRBV7-2; d_gene: NA; CDR3aa: CASKVTNSPLHF; CDR3nt: TGTGCCAGCAAGGTGACAAATTCACCCCTCCACTTT
len: 15; abundance: few; j_gene: TRBJ1-2; v_gene: TRBV19; d_gene: NA; CDR3aa: CASRSGGAFNYGYTF; CDR3nt: TGTGCCAGTAGATCGGGGGGAGCATTTAACTATGGCTACACCTTC
len: 13; abundance: NA; j_gene: TRBJ1-1; v_gene: TRBV6-6; d_gene: NA; CDR3aa: CASSYSTVPEAFF; CDR3nt: TGTGCCAGCAGTTACTCGACAGTGCCTGAAGCTTTCTTT
len: 15; abundance: NA; j_gene: TRBJ1-5; v_gene: TRBV19; d_gene: NA; CDR3aa: CASSIPGYRNQPQHF; CDR3nt: TGTGCCAGTAGTATTCCGGGTTATCGCAATCAGCCCCAGCATTTT
len: 15; abundance: NA; j_gene: TRBJ2-1; v_gene: TRBV28; d_gene: TRBD2; CDR3aa: CASASGAVGANEQFF; CDR3nt: TGTGCCAGCGCTAGCGGGGCCGTTGGCGCCAATGAGCAGTTCTTC
len: 14; abundance: many; j_gene: TRBJ2-5; v_gene: TRBV19; d_gene: TRBD1; CDR3aa: CASSSDRGIETQYF; CDR3nt: TGTGCCAGTAGTTCGGACAGGGGTATAGAGACCCAGTACTTC
len: 14; abundance: NA; j_gene: TRBJ2-7; v_gene: TRBV24-1; d_gene: TRBD1; CDR3aa: CATSFGTGTYEQYF; CDR3nt: TGTGCCACCTCGTTCGGGACAGGAACCTACGAGCAGTACTTC
len: 13; abundance: NA; j_gene: TRBJ1-2; v_gene: TRBV30; d_gene: NA; CDR3aa: CAWSVRGASGYTF; CDR3nt: TGTGCCTGGAGTGTACGCGGGGCCAGTGGCTACACCTTC
len: 14; abundance: NA; j_gene: TRBJ1-4; v_gene: TRBV19; d_gene: NA; CDR3aa: CASGTSPTNEKLFF; CDR3nt: TGTGCCAGTGGGACATCTCCGACTAATGAAAAACTGTTTTTT
len: 17; abundance: few; j_gene: TRBJ2-1; v_gene: TRBV25-1; d_gene: TRBD1; CDR3aa: CATQGVGRFWANNEQFF; CDR3nt: TGTGCCACCCAGGGGGTTGGTCGGTTCTGGGCAAACAATGAGCAGTTCTTC
len: 14; abundance: few; j_gene: TRBJ2-2; v_gene: TRBV6-5; d_gene: NA; CDR3aa: CASFSHQVTGELFF; CDR3nt: TGTGCCAGCTTCTCCCACCAGGTCACCGGGGAGCTGTTTTTT
len: 13; abundance: NA; j_gene: TRBJ2-5; v_gene: TRBV2; d_gene: TRBD2; CDR3aa: CATSDRGGETQYF; CDR3nt: TGTGCCACATCTGACCGGGGAGGGGAGACCCAGTACTTC
len: 15; abundance: NA; j_gene: TRBJ1-2; v_gene: TRBV2; d_gene: NA; CDR3aa: CASSGDIKSSYGYTF; CDR3nt: TGTGCCAGCAGCGGGGACATCAAATCCTCCTATGGCTACACCTTC
len: 13; abundance: NA; j_gene: TRBJ2-5; v_gene: TRBV30; d_gene: NA; CDR3aa: CAWRSRGVETQYF; CDR3nt: TGTGCCTGGAGATCCAGGGGCGTGGAGACCCAGTACTTC
len: 14; abundance: NA; j_gene: TRBJ2-4; v_gene: TRBV28; d_gene: TRBD1; CDR3aa: CASVRWGQGNIQYF; CDR3nt: TGTGCCAGCGTAAGATGGGGACAGGGGAACATTCAGTACTTC
len: 17; abundance: NA; j_gene: TRBJ1-2; v_gene: TRBV5-5; d_gene: NA; CDR3aa: CASSLTWNVETNYGYTF; CDR3nt: TGTGCCAGCAGCTTGACCTGGAACGTGGAGACCAACTATGGCTACACCTTC
len: 15; abundance: once; j_gene: TRBJ1-4; v_gene: TRBV6-5; d_gene: TRBD1; CDR3aa: CASSDRGLTNEKLFF; CDR3nt: TGTGCCAGCAGCGACAGGGGGCTAACTAATGAAAAACTGTTTTTT
len: 14; abundance: NA; j_gene: TRBJ1-4; v_gene: TRBV2; d_gene: TRBD1; CDR3aa: CASSQQGAWEKLFF; CDR3nt: TGTGCCAGCAGTCAACAGGGGGCGTGGGAAAAACTGTTTTTT
len: 14; abundance: NA; j_gene: TRBJ1-5; v_gene: TRBV19; d_gene: NA; CDR3aa: CASSLGGWDQPQHF; CDR3nt: TGTGCCAGTAGCCTGGGGGGGTGGGATCAGCCCCAGCATTTT
len: 15; abundance: NA; j_gene: TRBJ1-6; v_gene: TRBV7-9; d_gene: NA; CDR3aa: CASSTQGPDNSPLHF; CDR3nt: TGTGCCAGCAGCACCCAGGGTCCTGATAATTCACCCCTCCACTTT
len: 13; abundance: NA; j_gene: TRBJ1-1; v_gene: TRBV2; d_gene: NA; CDR3aa: CASRDGINTEAFF; CDR3nt: TGTGCCAGCAGAGACGGGATTAACACTGAAGCTTTCTTT
len: 15; abundance: NA; j_gene: TRBJ1-1; v_gene: TRBV3-1/TRBV3-2; d_gene: NA; CDR3aa: CASSQDPAGYTEAFF; CDR3nt: TGTGCCAGCAGCCAAGATCCGGCAGGATACACTGAAGCTTTCTTT
len: 13; abundance: NA; j_gene: TRBJ1-1; v_gene: TRBV15; d_gene: TRBD1; CDR3aa: CATSADRGTEAFF; CDR3nt: TGTGCCACCAGCGCAGACAGGGGCACTGAAGCTTTCTTT
len: 14; abundance: NA; j_gene: TRBJ1-1; v_gene: TRBV2; d_gene: TRBD1; CDR3aa: CASSNRGEYTEAFF; CDR3nt: TGTGCCAGCAGTAACAGGGGGGAGTACACTGAAGCTTTCTTT
len: 15; abundance: NA; j_gene: TRBJ1-2; v_gene: TRBV4-1; d_gene: NA; CDR3aa: CASNSQAGRGYGYTF; CDR3nt: TGCGCCAGCAACTCCCAGGCGGGTCGGGGCTATGGCTACACCTTC
len: 15; abundance: NA; j_gene: TRBJ2-3; v_gene: TRBV11-2; d_gene: NA; CDR3aa: CASSFKKGDTDTQYF; CDR3nt: TGTGCCAGCAGCTTCAAAAAGGGGGACACAGATACGCAGTATTTT
len: 14; abundance: NA; j_gene: TRBJ2-7; v_gene: TRBV7-9; d_gene: TRBD1; CDR3aa: CASSVPGQGNEQYF; CDR3nt: TGTGCCAGCAGCGTCCCGGGACAGGGGAACGAGCAGTACTTC
len: 16; abundance: NA; j_gene: TRBJ2-1; v_gene: TRBV19; d_gene: TRBD2; CDR3aa: CASSLTTSGGAGEQFF; CDR3nt: TGTGCCAGTAGTCTTACAACTAGCGGGGGGGCGGGTGAGCAGTTCTTC
len: 19; abundance: NA; j_gene: TRBJ2-6; v_gene: TRBV5-1; d_gene: NA; CDR3aa: CASSLGGFAGPSGANVLTF; CDR3nt: TGCGCCAGCAGCTTGGGGGGGTTCGCGGGGCCCTCTGGGGCCAACGTCCTGACTTTC
len: 15; abundance: NA; j_gene: TRBJ1-6; v_gene: TRBV7-2; d_gene: NA; CDR3aa: CASRNGGQAGRPLHF; CDR3nt: TGTGCCAGCCGCAACGGAGGGCAGGCCGGACGGCCCCTCCACTTT
len: 12; abundance: NA; j_gene: TRBJ1-3; v_gene: TRBV3-1/TRBV3-2; d_gene: NA; CDR3aa: CASSPDGNTIYF; CDR3nt: TGTGCCAGCAGTCCAGATGGAAACACCATATATTTT
len: 15; abundance: NA; j_gene: TRBJ1-1; v_gene: TRBV30; d_gene: NA; CDR3aa: CAWSGRGGSNTEAFF; CDR3nt: TGTGCCTGGAGTGGTCGGGGAGGGTCGAACACTGAAGCTTTCTTT
len: 14; abundance: NA; j_gene: TRBJ1-4; v_gene: TRBV28; d_gene: NA; CDR3aa: CASSLVRGEEKLFF; CDR3nt: TGTGCCAGCAGTTTAGTCAGGGGCGAAGAAAAACTGTTTTTT
len: 20; abundance: once; j_gene: TRBJ2-7; v_gene: TRBV7-6; d_gene: TRBD2; CDR3aa: CASSLGAWGTSGGHSYEQYF; CDR3nt: TGTGCCAGCAGCTTAGGAGCCTGGGGGACTAGCGGGGGGCACTCCTACGAGCAGTACTTC
len: 14; abundance: NA; j_gene: TRBJ2-1; v_gene: TRBV5-1; d_gene: TRBD1; CDR3aa: CASRRGTGNNEQFF; CDR3nt: TGCGCCAGCAGAAGAGGGACAGGGAACAATGAGCAGTTCTTC
len: 13; abundance: NA; j_gene: TRBJ1-2; v_gene: TRBV27; d_gene: TRBD1; CDR3aa: CASSLDRGYGYTF; CDR3nt: TGTGCCAGCAGTTTGGACAGGGGCTATGGCTACACCTTC
len: 16; abundance: NA; j_gene: TRBJ1-4; v_gene: TRBV7-6; d_gene: TRBD1; CDR3aa: CASRKRQGAKSEKLFF; CDR3nt: TGTGCCAGCAGAAAAAGACAGGGGGCGAAATCGGAAAAACTGTTTTTT
len: 14; abundance: NA; j_gene: TRBJ2-1; v_gene: TRBV11-2; d_gene: TRBD2; CDR3aa: CASSSLAGSNEQFF; CDR3nt: TGTGCCAGCAGCTCTTTAGCGGGGTCCAATGAGCAGTTCTTC
len: 12; abundance: NA; j_gene: TRBJ2-7; v_gene: TRBV20-1; d_gene: NA; CDR3aa: CSASGRGHEQYF; CDR3nt: TGCAGTGCTAGTGGGCGGGGACACGAGCAGTACTTC
len: 20; abundance: NA; j_gene: TRBJ2-2; v_gene: TRBV14; d_gene: TRBD1; CDR3aa: CASSQVPGGTGGAYTGELFF; CDR3nt: TGTGCCAGCAGCCAAGTCCCAGGCGGGACAGGGGGCGCTTACACCGGGGAGCTGTTTTTT
len: 13; abundance: NA; j_gene: TRBJ2-1; v_gene: TRBV2; d_gene: TRBD2; CDR3aa: CASRETSDNEQFF; CDR3nt: TGTGCCAGCAGGGAGACTAGCGACAATGAGCAGTTCTTC
len: 15; abundance: NA; j_gene: TRBJ1-1; v_gene: TRBV28; d_gene: TRBD1; CDR3aa: CASSPGTGGLMTAFF; CDR3nt: TGTGCCAGCAGCCCCGGGACAGGGGGCTTGATGACGGCTTTCTTT
len: 14; abundance: NA; j_gene: TRBJ2-2; v_gene: TRBV2; d_gene: NA; CDR3aa: CASSDRGYGGELFF; CDR3nt: TGTGCCAGCAGTGACAGGGGCTATGGCGGGGAGCTGTTTTTT
len: 15; abundance: NA; j_gene: TRBJ1-3; v_gene: TRBV18; d_gene: NA; CDR3aa: CASSPSPGSGNTIYF; CDR3nt: TGTGCCAGCTCACCAAGTCCGGGCTCTGGAAACACCATATATTTT
len: 14; abundance: NA; j_gene: TRBJ1-1; v_gene: TRBV29-1; d_gene: NA; CDR3aa: CSGREAGRATEAFF; CDR3nt: TGCAGCGGGAGAGAAGCAGGGAGGGCAACTGAAGCTTTCTTT
len: 13; abundance: NA; j_gene: TRBJ2-7; v_gene: TRBV5-1; d_gene: NA; CDR3aa: CASSFVEGREQYF; CDR3nt: TGCGCCAGCAGCTTCGTGGAGGGCCGCGAGCAGTACTTC
len: 15; abundance: NA; j_gene: TRBJ2-7; v_gene: TRBV6-2/TRBV6-3; d_gene: NA; CDR3aa: CASSYQRSRSYEQYF; CDR3nt: TGTGCCAGCAGTTACCAACGGTCCCGTTCTTACGAGCAGTACTTC
len: 13; abundance: NA; j_gene: TRBJ1-2; v_gene: TRBV12-3/TRBV12-4; d_gene: NA; CDR3aa: CASSFQGNYGYTF; CDR3nt: TGTGCCAGCAGTTTTCAGGGGAACTATGGCTACACCTTC
len: 15; abundance: NA; j_gene: TRBJ2-2; v_gene: TRBV7-2; d_gene: NA; CDR3aa: CASSLLARQTGELFF; CDR3nt: TGTGCCAGCAGCTTACTGGCCAGGCAAACCGGGGAGCTGTTTTTT
len: 14; abundance: NA; j_gene: TRBJ2-7; v_gene: TRBV11-3; d_gene: TRBD1; CDR3aa: CASSSGQGSYEQYF; CDR3nt: TGTGCCAGCAGCTCTGGACAGGGATCCTACGAGCAGTACTTC
len: 14; abundance: NA; j_gene: TRBJ2-2; v_gene: TRBV15; d_gene: TRBD2; CDR3aa: CATSGTRNTGELFF; CDR3nt: TGTGCCACCAGCGGGACTAGAAACACCGGGGAGCTGTTTTTT
len: 13; abundance: few; j_gene: TRBJ1-2; v_gene: TRBV30; d_gene: TRBD1; CDR3aa: CAWSLQGNYGYTF; CDR3nt: TGTGCCTGGAGTCTACAGGGGAACTATGGCTACACCTTC
len: 16; abundance: NA; j_gene: TRBJ1-2; v_gene: TRBV4-1; d_gene: NA; CDR3aa: CASSQVPQGNLDGYTF; CDR3nt: TGCGCCAGCAGCCAAGTGCCGCAGGGAAACCTAGATGGCTACACCTTC